These 22 T cell receptor beta chains were sequenced from one sample in a study of cytomegalovirus exposure and HLA in healthy donors listed by TCRdb under 2017. Preparation of the library involved the immunoSEQ multiplex PCR assay. For the multiplex PCR, a mixture combining 60 forward primers for TCR Vbeta segments and 13 reverse primers for TCR Jbeta segments was used. TCRdb took this table from immuneACCESS and kept in-frame rearrangements with V and J called. Such tables lack part of the clones; where checked against another copy, unresolved V genes explain under half of the gap, and the rest is unexplained. The sample data list 100,000 to 150,000 clones, and roughly three quarters of these were observed just once. Jointly, the top ten make up approximately 0.94% of the sample. Sequences were obtained from PBMCs. Receptors originate from a woman aged 60-75 years in good health and CMV-seronegative.

The rearrangement joins TRBV6-6 to TRBJ1-2, with 7 bases that match TRBD1. Germline CDR1 MNHNY, CDR2 SVGAGI (reference sequence). This CDR3 has 13 amino acids. The J segment lost 4 bases and the V segment lost 5 bases, leaving 4 bases of the junction unmatched. CDR3 DNA: TGTGCCAGCAGTCACAGGGGCTCCTATGGCTACACCTTC. Encoded protein: CASSHRGSYGYTF.

This clone was seen only a few times. The CDR3 reads CASSLTPASGVYNEQFF. The CDR3 DNA follows: TGCGCCAGCAGCTTAACCCCCGCGAGTGGAGTCTACAATGAGCAGTTCTTC. V usage is TRBV5-1 and J usage is TRBJ2-1; D is unclear. This CDR3 spans 17 amino acids. Germline values: CDR1 SGHRS, CDR2 YFSETQ. Trimming pared 2 bases from V and 3 bases from J, leaving 18 bases between.

The chain carries TRBV6-6 and TRBJ2-7; no clear D. Germline V gene lookup returns CDR1 MNHNY and CDR2 SVGAGI (reference sequence). The ends were cut back, 10 bases at V and 2 bases at J, with 12 bases in the middle. This CDR3 is built from 12 residues. In DNA form, the CDR3 reads TGTGCCACCCAGCGAGGCACCTACGAGCAGTACTTC. Protein: CATQRGTYEQYF.

This chain links TRBV19 with TRBJ1-2, with 7 bases aligning to TRBD1. The V gene end was trimmed by 7 bases and the J gene end by 7 bases; junction bases not matched to a gene: 12. Germline CDR1 is LNHDA and CDR2 is SQIVND (reference sequence). The CDR3 is made up of 14 amino acids. Here the CDR3 DNA reads TGTGCCAGTAAAGACGGGACAGCAGCTGCTGGCTACACCTTC. Its protein product is CASKDGTAAAGYTF.

The rearrangement links TRBV2 to TRBJ1-5, with D uncertain. V lost 7 bases and J 0 bases, leaving 4 bases between the germline ends. Germline CDR1 reads SNHLY; CDR2 reads FYNNEI. CDR3 size: 12 residues. For the CDR3, the DNA is TGTGCCAGCACTAATAGCAATCAGCCCCAGCATTTT. It encodes CASTNSNQPQHF.

There are a few counts of this clone. The chain uses TRBV21-1 and TRBJ2-7; TRBD1 reflects the table's D call only, with no check against the DNA. TRBV21-1 is designated a pseudogene. The length of the CDR3 is 18 residues. The CDR3, as DNA: TGTGCCAGCAGCAAAGCCCCACAGGGGCCGTGGAAATCCTACGAGCAGTACTTC. Translating gives CASSKAPQGPWKSYEQYF.

The gene calls are TRBV16 and TRBJ1-2; the match to TRBD1 covers 7 bases. The CDR3 totals 15 residues. Germline V gene lookup returns CDR1 KGHSY and CDR2 FQNENV. V trimming: 4 bases; J trimming: 0 bases; junction bases outside the gene matches: 5. The CDR3 here is CASSRKGQANYGYTF. The CDR3, as DNA: TGTGCCAGCAGCCGTAAAGGACAGGCTAACTATGGCTACACCTTC.

The gene calls are TRBV5-1 and TRBJ2-5, with 11 bases matching TRBD2. The CDR3 extends over 16 amino acids. The J segment lost 5 bases and the V segment lost 0 bases, leaving 6 bases of the junction unmatched. Per germline, CDR1 SGHRS and CDR2 YFSETQ. In DNA, the CDR3 is TGCGCCAGCAGCTTGGCGGTAGCGGGAGGGCTGGAGACCCAGTACTTC. This codes for CASSLAVAGGLETQYF.

CDR3: CASSEGTRETQYF. CDR3 sequence (DNA): TGTGCCAGCAGTGAAGGTACGAGGGAGACCCAGTACTTC. The V gene is TRBV25-1, the J gene TRBJ2-5; D uncertain. The CDR3 consists of 13 residues. The V and J ends lost 2 bases and 5 bases respectively, with 9 bases between them. Germline lookup yields CDR1 MGHDK and CDR2 SYGVNS.

The chain uses TRBV27 and TRBJ1-1, with D hard to call. Trimming shortened V by 6 bases and J by 5 bases, and 16 bases separated the two germline ends. The V gene's germline CDR1 is MNHEY and CDR2 SMNVEV (reference sequence). The CDR3 is made up of 14 amino acids. CDR3 sequence reads: CASREADPRTEAFF. The CDR3 DNA follows: TGTGCCAGCAGGGAGGCAGATCCGAGGACTGAAGCTTTCTTT.

This chain uses TRBV4-1 with TRBJ2-3; the match to TRBD2 covers 8 bases. Germline trimming cut 0 bases from V and 0 bases from J; bases unmatched to any gene: 8. CDR3 size: 18 residues. Germline values: CDR1 MGHRA, CDR2 YSYEKL. CDR3 protein: CASSQDLSGTISTDTQYF. CDR3 nucleotides: TGCGCCAGCAGCCAAGATCTTAGCGGGACGATTAGCACAGATACGCAGTATTTT.

This sequence joins TRBV19 and TRBJ1-6; 9 bases are shared with TRBD1. CDR3 length equals 13 residues. Trimming cost V 7 bases and J 10 bases; bases outside gene matches: 5. Germline CDR1 and CDR2: LNHDA and SQIVND (reference sequence). This CDR3 reads CASTRDRVSPLHF. CDR3 nucleotides: TGTGCCAGTACCCGGGACAGGGTCTCACCCCTCCACTTT.

The chain combines TRBV28 with TRBJ1-5, with D hard to call. Trimming took 8 bases from V and 0 from J, leaving 14 bases between them. The length of the CDR3 is 15 residues. CDR1 is MDHEN, CDR2 SYDVKM, per germline. CDR3 residues: CASRDIYNSNQPQHF. DNA of the CDR3: TGTGCCAGCCGAGACATATACAATAGCAATCAGCCCCAGCATTTT. Full variable domain (rest looked up from reference TRBV28 and TRBJ1-5): DVKVTQSSRYLVKRTGEKVFLECVQDMDHENMFWYRQDPGLGLRLIYFSYDVKMKEKGDIPEGYSVSREKKERFSLILESASTNQTSMYLCASRDIYNSNQPQHFGDGTRLSIL.

The chain employs TRBV6-1 and TRBJ2-3, with 9 bases that match TRBD2. The CDR3 loop spans 18 amino acids. Germline V gene data show CDR1 as MNHNS and CDR2 as SASEGT. V shed 3 bases, J shed 0 bases, and the junction held 10 bases outside the gene matches. CDR3 DNA: TGTGCCAGCAGTGATGGTATAGCGGGGGCCGGTAGCACAGATACGCAGTATTTT. It translates to CASSDGIAGAGSTDTQYF.

This chain links TRBV6-1 with TRBJ1-1, with TRBD1 matching 7 bases. CDR3 length: 14 amino acids. CDR1 is MNHNS, CDR2 SASEGT, per germline. Losses at the gene ends were 6 bases for V and 0 bases for J; bases not matched to a gene: 4. The CDR3 nucleotides are TGTGCCAGCAGCCGGGACAGCTTGAACACTGAAGCTTTCTTT. It translates to CASSRDSLNTEAFF.

This clone appeared a few times. This sequence joins TRBV6-4 and TRBJ2-3; TRBD1 matches at 11 bases. J gave up 4 bases and V 5 bases, and 2 bases lay outside the gene matches. There are 14 residues in the CDR3. The germline CDR1 and CDR2 sequences are MRHNA and SNTAGT. Here the CDR3 reads CASSRGQGADTQYF. The DNA for the CDR3 is TGTGCCAGCAGTAGGGGACAGGGGGCAGATACGCAGTATTTT.

The CDR3 DNA reads as TGTGCCAGCTCACCGTCGGGGATCTACAATGAGCAGTTCTTC. Translated, it gives CASSPSGIYNEQFF. The chain carries TRBV18 and TRBJ2-1; D might be TRBD2 (5 bases). Trimming stripped 3 bases from V and 3 bases from J, with 9 bases between. Germline V gene data show CDR1 as KGHSH and CDR2 as LQKENI. The CDR3 loop spans 14 amino acids. The full variable domain, in which reference TRBV18 and TRBJ2-1 provide the parts outside the CDR3, is NAGVMQNPRHLVRRRGQEARLRCSPMKGHSHVYWYRQLPEEGLKFMVYLQKENIIDESGMPKERFSAEFPKEGPSILRIQQVVRGDSAAYFCASSPSGIYNEQFFGPGTRLTVL.

This sequence joins TRBV7-3 and TRBJ2-3; D possibly corresponds to TRBD1 (5 bases). CDR3 length equals 14 residues. Deletions cut 5 bases from V and 5 bases from J, with 14 bases between. Looked up from germline, CDR1 is SGHTA and CDR2 is FQGTGA. The CDR3 DNA reads as TGTGCCAGCAGCAGGGGCAGGGTAGGAGATACGCAGTATTTT. This codes for CASSRGRVGDTQYF.

The chain recombines TRBV2 with TRBJ2-3; 7 bases map to TRBD1. The trim removed 6 bases at V and 4 bases at J, leaving 16 bases unmatched. Germline CDR1 and CDR2: SNHLY and FYNNEI. CDR3 length equals 17 residues. CDR3 bases: TGTGCCAGCAGAGGATGGGACAGCCTTTGGTCGCCAGATACGCAGTATTTT. It is translated as CASRGWDSLWSPDTQYF.

V and J are TRBV9 and TRBJ2-6; D is undetermined. V was pared by 0 bases and J by 0 bases, with 4 bases between. The CDR3 contains 15 residues. Germline CDR1 SGDLS, CDR2 YYNGEE. CDR3 sequence: CASSVAISGANVLTF. CDR3 in DNA: TGTGCCAGCAGCGTAGCAATCTCTGGGGCCAACGTCCTGACTTTC.

The genes are TRBV28 and TRBJ2-1; perhaps TRBD1 as D (5 bases). Germline V gene lookup returns CDR1 MDHEN and CDR2 SYDVKM. The CDR3 length is 11 residues. Trimming took off 2 bases at V and 10 bases at J, with 6 bases between the two ends. CDR3 bases: TGTGCCAGCAGTTTAGGGGCAGAGCAGTTCTTC. This encodes CASSLGAEQFF.

The chain is built from TRBV7-8 and TRBJ2-1; no definite D call. Per the germline V gene, CDR1 is SGHVS and CDR2 is FQNEAQ. The CDR3 length is 15 residues. The V gene lost 5 bases and the J gene lost 9 bases, with 20 bases spanning the gap. This CDR3 is CASSPQSLEHSEQFF. The CDR3 region has the DNA TGTGCCAGCAGCCCTCAGAGTTTAGAGCACAGTGAGCAGTTCTTC. Complete variable domain (other parts from reference TRBV7-8 and TRBJ2-1): GAGVSQSPRYKVAKRGQDVALRCDPISGHVSLFWYQQALGQGPEFLTYFQNEAQLDKSGLPSDRFFAERPEGSVSTLKIQRTQQEDSAVYLCASSPQSLEHSEQFFGPGTRLTVL.